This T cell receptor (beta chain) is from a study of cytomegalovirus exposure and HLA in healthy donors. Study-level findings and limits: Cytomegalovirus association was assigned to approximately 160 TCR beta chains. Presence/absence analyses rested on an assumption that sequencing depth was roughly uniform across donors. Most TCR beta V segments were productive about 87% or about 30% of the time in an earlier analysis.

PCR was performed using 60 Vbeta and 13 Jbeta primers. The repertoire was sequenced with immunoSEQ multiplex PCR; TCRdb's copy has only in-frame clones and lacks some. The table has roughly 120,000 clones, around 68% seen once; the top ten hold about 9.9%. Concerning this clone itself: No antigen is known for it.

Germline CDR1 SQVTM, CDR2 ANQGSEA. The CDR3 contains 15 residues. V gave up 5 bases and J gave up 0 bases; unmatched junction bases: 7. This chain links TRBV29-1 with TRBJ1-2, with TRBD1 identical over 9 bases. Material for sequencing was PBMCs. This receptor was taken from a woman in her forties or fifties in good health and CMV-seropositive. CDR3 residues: CSVPRQGVANYGYTF. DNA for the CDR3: TGCAGCGTTCCCCGACAGGGGGTGGCTAACTATGGCTACACCTTC.